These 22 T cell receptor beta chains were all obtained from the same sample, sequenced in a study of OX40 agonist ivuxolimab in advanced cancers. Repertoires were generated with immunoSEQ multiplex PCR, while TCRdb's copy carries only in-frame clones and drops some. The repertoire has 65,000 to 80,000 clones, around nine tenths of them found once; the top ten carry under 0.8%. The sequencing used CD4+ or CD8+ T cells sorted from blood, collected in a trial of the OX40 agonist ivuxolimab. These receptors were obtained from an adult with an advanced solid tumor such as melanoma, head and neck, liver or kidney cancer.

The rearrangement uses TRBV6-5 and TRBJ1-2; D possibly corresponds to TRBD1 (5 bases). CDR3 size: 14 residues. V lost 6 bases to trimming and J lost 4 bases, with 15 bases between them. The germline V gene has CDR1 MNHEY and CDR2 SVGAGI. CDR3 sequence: CASRPSGGGYGYTF. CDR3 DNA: TGTGCCAGCAGACCCTCGGGGGGTGGCTATGGCTACACCTTC.

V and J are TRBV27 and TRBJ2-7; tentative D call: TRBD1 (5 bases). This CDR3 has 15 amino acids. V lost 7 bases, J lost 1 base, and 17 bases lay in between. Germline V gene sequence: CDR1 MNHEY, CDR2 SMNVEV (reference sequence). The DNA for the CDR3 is TGTGCCAGCACCCGACCCCCAGCAGGGTCCTACGAGCAGTACTTC. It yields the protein CASTRPPAGSYEQYF.

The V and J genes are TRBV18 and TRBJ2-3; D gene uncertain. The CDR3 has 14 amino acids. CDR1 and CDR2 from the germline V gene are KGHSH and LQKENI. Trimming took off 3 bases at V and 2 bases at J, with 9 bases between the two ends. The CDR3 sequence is CASSPPGPTDTQYF. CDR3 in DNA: TGTGCCAGCTCACCCCCGGGCCCCACAGATACGCAGTATTTT.

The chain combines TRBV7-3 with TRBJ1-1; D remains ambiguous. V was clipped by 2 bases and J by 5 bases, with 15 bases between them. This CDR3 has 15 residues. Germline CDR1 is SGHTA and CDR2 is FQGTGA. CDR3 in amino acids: CASSLVDGDGTEAFF. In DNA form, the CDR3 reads TGTGCCAGCAGCTTAGTCGACGGTGATGGAACTGAAGCTTTCTTT.

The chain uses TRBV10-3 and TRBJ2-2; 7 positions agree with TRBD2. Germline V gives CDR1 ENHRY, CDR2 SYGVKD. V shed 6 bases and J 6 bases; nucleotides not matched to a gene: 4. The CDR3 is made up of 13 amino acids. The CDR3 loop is CAIRTGRAGELFF. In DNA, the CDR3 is TGTGCCATCAGAACTGGGAGGGCCGGGGAGCTGTTTTTT.

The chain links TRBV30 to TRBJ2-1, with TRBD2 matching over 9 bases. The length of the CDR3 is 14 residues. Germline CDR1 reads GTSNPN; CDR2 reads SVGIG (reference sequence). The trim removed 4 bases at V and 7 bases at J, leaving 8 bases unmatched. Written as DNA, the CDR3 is TGTGCCTGGACCCCGGGACTAGCTCCTAATGAGCAGTTCTTC. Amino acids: CAWTPGLAPNEQFF.

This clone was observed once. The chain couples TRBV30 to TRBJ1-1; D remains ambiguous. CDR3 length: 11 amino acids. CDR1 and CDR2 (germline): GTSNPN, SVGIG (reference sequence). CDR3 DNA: TGTGCGGCAGAGAGAAACACTGAAGCTTTCTTT. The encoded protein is CAAERNTEAFF. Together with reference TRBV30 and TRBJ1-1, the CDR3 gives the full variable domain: SQTIHQWPATLVQPVGSPLSLECTVEGTSNPNLYWYRQAAGRGLQLLFYSVGIGQISSEVPQNLSASRPQDRQFILSSKKLLLSDSGFYLCAAERNTEAFFGQGTRLTVV.

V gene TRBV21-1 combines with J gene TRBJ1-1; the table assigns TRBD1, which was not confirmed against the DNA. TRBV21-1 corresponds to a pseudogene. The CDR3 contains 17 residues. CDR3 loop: CATWERQVPRANTEAFF. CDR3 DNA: TGTGCCACCTGGGAAAGACAGGTCCCCAGAGCTAACACTGAAGCTTTCTTT.

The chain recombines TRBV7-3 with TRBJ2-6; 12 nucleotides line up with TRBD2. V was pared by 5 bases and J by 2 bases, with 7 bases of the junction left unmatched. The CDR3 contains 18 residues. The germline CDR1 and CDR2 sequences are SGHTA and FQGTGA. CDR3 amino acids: CASSPSSGGGPGANVLTF. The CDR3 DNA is TGTGCCAGCAGCCCCTCTAGCGGGGGGGGACCTGGGGCCAACGTCCTGACTTTC.

The CDR3 nucleotides read TGTGCCATCAGGAACACGCTACAGGGTCTAAAGGACTATGGCTACACCTTC. Protein: CAIRNTLQGLKDYGYTF. The chain couples TRBV10-3 to TRBJ1-2, with D maybe TRBD1 (6 bases). V was pared by 6 bases and J by 3 bases, with 23 bases between. There are 17 residues in the CDR3. The germline V gene has CDR1 ENHRY and CDR2 SYGVKD.

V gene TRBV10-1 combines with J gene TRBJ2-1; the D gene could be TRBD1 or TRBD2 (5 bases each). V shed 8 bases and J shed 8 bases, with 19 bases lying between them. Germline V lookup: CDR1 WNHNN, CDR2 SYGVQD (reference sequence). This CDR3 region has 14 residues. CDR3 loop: CASPRGTRHDEQFF. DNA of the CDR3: TGCGCCAGCCCCCGGGGCACGAGGCATGATGAGCAGTTCTTC.

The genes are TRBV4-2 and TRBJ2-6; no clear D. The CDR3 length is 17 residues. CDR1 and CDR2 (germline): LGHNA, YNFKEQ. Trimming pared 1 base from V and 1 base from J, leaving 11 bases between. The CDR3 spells CASSQVSLGSGANVLTF. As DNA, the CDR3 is TGTGCCAGCAGCCAAGTAAGTTTGGGATCTGGGGCCAACGTCCTGACTTTC.

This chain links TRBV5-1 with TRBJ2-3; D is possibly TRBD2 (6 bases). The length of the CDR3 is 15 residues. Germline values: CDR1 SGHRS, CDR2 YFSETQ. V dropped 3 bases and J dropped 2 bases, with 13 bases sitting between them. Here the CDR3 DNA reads TGCGCCAGCAGCTCAGCCGGGACTTACACAGATACGCAGTATTTT. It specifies CASSSAGTYTDTQYF.

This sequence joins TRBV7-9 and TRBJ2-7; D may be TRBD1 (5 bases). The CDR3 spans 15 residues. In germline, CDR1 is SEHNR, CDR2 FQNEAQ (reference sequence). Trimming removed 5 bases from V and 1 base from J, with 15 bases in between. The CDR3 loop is CASSAQGAVSYEQYF. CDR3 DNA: TGTGCCAGCAGCGCGCAAGGGGCTGTTTCCTACGAGCAGTACTTC.

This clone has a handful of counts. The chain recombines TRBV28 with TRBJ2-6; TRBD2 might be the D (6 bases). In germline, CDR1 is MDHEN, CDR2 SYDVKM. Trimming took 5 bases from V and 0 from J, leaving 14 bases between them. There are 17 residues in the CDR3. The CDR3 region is CASSRAGTVSGANVLTF. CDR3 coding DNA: TGTGCCAGCAGTAGGGCCGGGACTGTCTCTGGGGCCAACGTCCTGACTTTC.

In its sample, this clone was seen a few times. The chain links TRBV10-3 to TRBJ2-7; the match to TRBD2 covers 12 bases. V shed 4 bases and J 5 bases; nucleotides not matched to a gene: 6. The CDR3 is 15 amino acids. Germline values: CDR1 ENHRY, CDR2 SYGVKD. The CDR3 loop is CAISGRTSGKDEQYF. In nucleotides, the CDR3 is TGTGCCATCAGTGGAAGGACTAGCGGGAAGGACGAGCAGTACTTC.

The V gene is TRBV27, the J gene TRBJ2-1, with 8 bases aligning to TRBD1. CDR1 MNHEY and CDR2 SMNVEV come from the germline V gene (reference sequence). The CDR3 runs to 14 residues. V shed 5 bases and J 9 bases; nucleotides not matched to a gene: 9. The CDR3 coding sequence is TGTGCCAGCAGTGCCACCAGGGGGCTCAGTGAGCAGTTCTTC. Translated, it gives CASSATRGLSEQFF.

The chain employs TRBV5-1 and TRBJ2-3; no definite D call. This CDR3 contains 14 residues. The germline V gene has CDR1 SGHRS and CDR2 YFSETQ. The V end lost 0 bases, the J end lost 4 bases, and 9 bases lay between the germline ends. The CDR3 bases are TGCGCCAGCAGCTTGGTAGGCGGCCCAGATACGCAGTATTTT. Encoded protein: CASSLVGGPDTQYF.

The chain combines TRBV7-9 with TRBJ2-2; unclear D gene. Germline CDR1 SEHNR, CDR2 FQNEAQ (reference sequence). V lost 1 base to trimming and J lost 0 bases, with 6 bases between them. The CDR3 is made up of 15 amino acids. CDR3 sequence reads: CASSLGHTNTGELFF. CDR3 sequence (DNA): TGTGCCAGCAGCTTAGGACATACGAACACCGGGGAGCTGTTTTTT. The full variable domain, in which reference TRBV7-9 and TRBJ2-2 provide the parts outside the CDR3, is DTGVSQNPRHKITKRGQNVTFRCDPISEHNRLYWYRQTLGQGPEFLTYFQNEAQLEKSRLLSDRFSAERPKGSFSTLEIQRTEQGDSAMYLCASSLGHTNTGELFFGEGSRLTVL.

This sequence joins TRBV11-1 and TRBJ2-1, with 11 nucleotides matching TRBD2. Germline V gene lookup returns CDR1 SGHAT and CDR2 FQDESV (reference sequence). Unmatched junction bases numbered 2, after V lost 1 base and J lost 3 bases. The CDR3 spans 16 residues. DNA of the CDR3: TGTGCCAGCAGCTTAGGGACTAGCGGGTTCTACAATGAGCAGTTCTTC. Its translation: CASSLGTSGFYNEQFF.

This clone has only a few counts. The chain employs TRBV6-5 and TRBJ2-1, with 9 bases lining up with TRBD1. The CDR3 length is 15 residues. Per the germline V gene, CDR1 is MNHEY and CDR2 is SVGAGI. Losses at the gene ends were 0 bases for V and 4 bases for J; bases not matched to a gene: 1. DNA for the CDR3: TGTGCCAGCAGTTACTCCGGGACAGGGTACAATGAGCAGTTCTTC. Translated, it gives CASSYSGTGYNEQFF.

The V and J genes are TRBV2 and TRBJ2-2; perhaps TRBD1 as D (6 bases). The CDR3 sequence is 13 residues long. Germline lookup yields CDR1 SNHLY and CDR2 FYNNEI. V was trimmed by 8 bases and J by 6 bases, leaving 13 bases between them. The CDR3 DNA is TGTGCCAGCCAGATCGGACAGCCCGGGGAGCTGTTTTTT. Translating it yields CASQIGQPGELFF.